This T cell receptor beta chain was retrieved from a study of blood T cell repertoires in COVID-19. Study details: Material from acute and convalescent COVID-19 was sourced from the United States, Italy and Spain.

Original analysis: Amplification from reference gene primers served as the basis for estimated nucleated cell counts. Produced via immunoSEQ multiplex PCR; TCRdb's table is partial and in-frame only. That table supplies the V and J calls and clone size; D and trimming were determined from the DNA. This sample has about 280,000 clones, with 88% found just once. V was cut by 5 bases and J by 1 base, with 12 bases left in between. CDR1 is MNHEY and CDR2 is SMNVEV in the germline V gene (reference sequence). The CDR3 loop spans 14 amino acids. This clonotype was obtained from a man between 18 and 29 years old with active or convalescent COVID-19. The V and J genes are TRBV27 and TRBJ2-7; D ambiguous. Sequences were obtained from peripheral blood. The CDR3 nucleotides are TGTGCCAGCAGTCCACTCGACTTATCCTACGAGCAGTACTTC. This codes for CASSPLDLSYEQYF.